What follows are 7 T cell receptor beta chains derived from one specimen sequenced in a study of blood T cell repertoires in COVID-19. Repertoires were generated with immunoSEQ multiplex PCR, while TCRdb's copy carries only in-frame clones and drops some. The sample contains roughly 400,000 clones, approximately 90% of which appear only once. Sequencing was done on a sample of PBMCs or T cells enriched from blood (not recorded which). The receptors shown here come from a woman in her forties or fifties who had recovered from COVID-19.

This clone was seen just once. The genes are TRBV2 and TRBJ1-5, with D possibly matching TRBD1 (5 bases). From germline, CDR1 is SNHLY and CDR2 FYNNEI. V was cut by 7 bases and J by 7 bases, with 17 bases left in between. This CDR3 spans 14 amino acids. The CDR3 DNA is TGTGCCAGCACTCCCTCGGGGGAGAGACAGCCCCAGCATTTT. It is translated as CASTPSGERQPQHF.

V gene TRBV19 combines with J gene TRBJ1-6; D is undetermined. The CDR3 loop spans 17 amino acids. Germline CDR1 and CDR2: LNHDA and SQIVND (reference sequence). Trimming left V 4 bases short and J 0 bases short, with 13 bases between. The CDR3 loop reads CASSTGPGSSYNSPLHF. The CDR3 DNA reads TGTGCCAGTAGTACCGGCCCTGGGAGCTCCTATAATTCACCCCTCCACTTT.

The rearrangement uses TRBV7-8 and TRBJ2-7, with 11 nucleotides matching TRBD2. This CDR3 is 15 amino acids long. Germline CDR1 SGHVS, CDR2 FQNEAQ. V lost 3 bases to trimming and J lost 2 bases; unmatched junction nucleotides: 3. CDR3 sequence (DNA): TGTGCCAGCAGCTTTTCTAGCGGGGGGCCCTACGAGCAGTACTTC. Protein: CASSFSSGGPYEQYF.

The rearrangement uses TRBV28 and TRBJ2-3; no firm D call. Trimming pared 5 bases from V and 1 base from J, leaving 7 bases between. The germline CDR1 and CDR2 sequences are MDHEN and SYDVKM. The CDR3 loop spans 13 amino acids. This CDR3 is CASSEAGTDTQYF. DNA for the CDR3: TGTGCCAGCAGTGAAGCCGGCACAGATACGCAGTATTTT.

This chain joins TRBV5-1 and TRBJ2-7, with 9 nucleotides matching TRBD1. The CDR3 sequence is 16 residues long. CDR1 and CDR2 from the germline V gene are SGHRS and YFSETQ. The trim removed 3 bases at V and 3 bases at J, leaving 10 bases unmatched. The CDR3 loop reads CASSWLPGQGNYEQYF. The CDR3 nucleotides are TGCGCCAGCAGCTGGCTCCCGGGACAGGGAAACTACGAGCAGTACTTC.

This chain links TRBV7-9 with TRBJ1-1, with TRBD1 as a possible D gene (6 bases). CDR3 length: 16 residues. Trimming removed 2 bases at V and 0 bases at J, with 13 bases between. Per germline, CDR1 SEHNR and CDR2 FQNEAQ (reference sequence). The DNA of the CDR3 is TGTGCCAGCAGCTTACTACAGGGCAGTATGAACACTGAAGCTTTCTTT. This sequence encodes CASSLLQGSMNTEAFF.

The gene calls are TRBV25-1 and TRBJ2-7; TRBD1 aligns across 12 bases. V was clipped by 4 bases and J by 6 bases; unmatched bases: 7. Germline CDR1 reads MGHDK; CDR2 reads SYGVNS. The CDR3 is 15 residues long. CDR3 sequence: CASSVPGTGGREQYF. CDR3 nucleotide sequence: TGTGCCAGCAGTGTCCCCGGGACAGGGGGCCGCGAGCAGTACTTC.